This is a list of T cell receptor beta chains from one sample in a study of spatial heterogeneity in lung cancer. Via MiXCR, TCRdb re-called the 5' RACE reads, giving one row per CDR3 protein. The sample lists around 87,000 distinct CDR3 sequences, 9.5% to 15% seen once, with roughly 39% in the top ten. The specimen was PBMCs, collected at surgery. These receptors were collected from a male donor with early-stage non-small cell lung cancer. The CDR3 runs from the conserved cysteine through the conserved F or W. The D gene is left open where the match is weak. Clone size is not always given. Where it is, it says once, few, many or a class for expanded clones.

CDR3	DNA	D	V	J	size
CASSPDVASYEQYF	TGTGCCAGCAGCCCAGACGTGGCTTCCTACGAGCAGTACTTC	NA	TRBV7-3	TRBJ2-7	few
CAISDSNGANVLTF	TGTGCCATCAGTGACTCCAATGGGGCCAACGTCCTGACTTTC	NA	TRBV10-3	TRBJ2-6	NA
CASSPSRDQLPSYNEQFF	TGTGCCAGCAGCCCGAGCCGGGACCAACTACCGTCTTACAATGAGCAGTTCTTC	NA	TRBV5-5	TRBJ2-1	few
CAITSGRLAGELFF	TGTGCCATCACTAGCGGGAGATTGGCCGGGGAGCTGTTTTTT	TRBD2	TRBV10-3	TRBJ2-2	NA
CASSLTTGPFSYEQYF	TGTGCCAGCAGTTTAACTACAGGGCCATTTTCCTACGAGCAGTACTTC	NA	TRBV28	TRBJ2-7	NA
CASSIDPSISYNEQFF	TGTGCCAGTAGTATAGATCCGAGTATCTCCTACAATGAGCAGTTCTTC	NA	TRBV19	TRBJ2-1	few
CASSIIGKLSSEQFF	TGTGCCAGTAGTATCATCGGAAAACTTAGCAGTGAGCAGTTCTTC	NA	TRBV19	TRBJ2-1	few
CASSEQGTEAFF	TGTGCCAGCAGTGAACAAGGCACTGAAGCTTTCTTT	NA	TRBV2	TRBJ1-1	few
CASSPSGGTKEKLFF	TGTGCCAGCAGCCCCTCCGGAGGGACTAAGGAAAAACTGTTTTTT	NA	TRBV3-1	TRBJ1-4	many
CASTIPGASSPLHF	TGTGCCAGCACCATCCCCGGCGCTAGCTCACCCCTCCACTTT	NA	TRBV6-6	TRBJ1-6	many
CASSQDEGPSQRRFF	TGTGCCAGCAGCCAAGATGAAGGGCCCTCCCAACGGCGGTTCTTC	NA	TRBV3-1	TRBJ2-1	NA
CASSPFRTIDNEQFF	TGTGCCAGCAGCCCGTTTAGGACTATAGACAATGAGCAGTTCTTC	NA	TRBV4-2	TRBJ2-1	few
CASTPLGNQPQHF	TGTGCCAGCACCCCCCTGGGCAATCAGCCCCAGCATTTT	NA	TRBV6-6	TRBJ1-5	few
CASTRGQGFSYEQYF	TGTGCCAGCACCCGAGGGCAGGGGTTTTCCTACGAGCAGTACTTC	NA	TRBV27	TRBJ2-7	NA
CATSVGNEQFF	TGTGCCACCAGTGTGGGGAATGAGCAGTTCTTC	NA	TRBV24-1	TRBJ2-1	NA
CASSFGGGTDAQYF	TGCGCCAGCAGCTTTGGCGGGGGCACAGATGCGCAGTATTTT	NA	TRBV5-1	TRBJ2-3	once
CAGGPNQPQHF	TGTGCCGGGGGCCCCAATCAGCCCCAGCATTTT	NA	TRBV6-1	TRBJ1-5	few
CASRGYQGWNTEAFF	TGTGCCAGCAGAGGGTATCAGGGGTGGAACACTGAAGCTTTCTTT	NA	TRBV6-5	TRBJ1-1	few
CASSYRDRVAETQYF	TGCGCCAGCAGCTACCGGGACAGGGTGGCGGAGACCCAGTACTTC	TRBD1	TRBV5-1	TRBJ2-5	NA
CATSEPGTPETQYF	TGTGCCACCAGTGAGCCCGGGACCCCGGAGACCCAGTACTTC	NA	TRBV24-1	TRBJ2-5	few
CASSYGPTGETQYF	TGTGCCAGCAGTTACGGACCGACGGGGGAGACCCAGTACTTC	NA	TRBV6-2/TRBV6-3	TRBJ2-5	NA
CASSRSPVPNTQYF	TGTGCCAGCAGCCGCTCCCCGGTTCCAAATACGCAGTATTTT	NA	TRBV7-2	TRBJ2-3	many
CASRPLAGAGVQFF	TGTGCCAGCAGGCCGCTAGCGGGAGCTGGGGTGCAGTTCTTC	TRBD2	TRBV12-3/TRBV12-4	TRBJ2-1	NA
CASSSRLGLATGELFF	TGTGCCAGCAGCTCGAGACTGGGACTAGCGACCGGGGAGCTGTTTTTT	TRBD2	TRBV7-2	TRBJ2-2	NA
CASEKTVLTSNQPQHF	TGTGCCAGCGAGAAGACAGTGTTGACTAGCAATCAGCCCCAGCATTTT	NA	TRBV2	TRBJ1-5	few
CASSQDLQGQEQYF	TGCGCCAGCAGCCAAGATCTCCAGGGGCAAGAGCAGTACTTC	NA	TRBV4-3	TRBJ2-7	many
CSARDSGQGSAYNSPLHF	TGCAGTGCTAGAGATTCAGGACAGGGGAGCGCCTATAATTCACCCCTCCACTTT	TRBD1	TRBV20-1	TRBJ1-6	many
CASSFTLAGGPPGEQYF	TGTGCCAGCAGCTTCACCCTAGCGGGAGGCCCCCCGGGCGAGCAGTACTTC	TRBD2	TRBV7-2	TRBJ2-7	many
CASSQDRRTEAFF	TGTGCCAGCAGCCAAGACAGAAGAACTGAAGCTTTCTTT	NA	TRBV4-2	TRBJ1-1	NA
CSVGGPWGTGELFF	TGCAGCGTGGGCGGCCCGTGGGGCACCGGGGAGCTGTTTTTT	NA	TRBV29-1	TRBJ2-2	many
CASSYRDSGTDTQYF	TGTGCCAGCAGTTACCGGGACTCCGGCACAGATACGCAGTATTTT	NA	TRBV7-9	TRBJ2-3	NA
CATSRSTDTQYF	TGTGCCACCTCACGGAGCACAGATACGCAGTATTTT	NA	TRBV12-3/TRBV12-4	TRBJ2-3	many
CASSHLEGGELFF	TGTGCCAGCAGCCACCTTGAGGGGGGGGAGCTGTTTTTT	NA	TRBV6-5	TRBJ2-2	NA
CASSLGAGTGELFF	TGCGCCAGCAGCTTGGGGGCAGGCACCGGGGAGCTGTTTTTT	NA	TRBV5-1	TRBJ2-2	few
CSARTGGLNQPQHF	TGCAGTGCTAGGACAGGGGGCTTGAATCAGCCCCAGCATTTT	TRBD1	TRBV20-1	TRBJ1-5	many
CSVKDSGGPNQPQHF	TGCAGTGTCAAGGACAGCGGCGGCCCCAATCAGCCCCAGCATTTT	NA	TRBV20-1	TRBJ1-5	NA
CASSRGVSTDTQYF	TGTGCCAGCTCACGGGGGGTTAGCACAGATACGCAGTATTTT	TRBD2	TRBV7-2	TRBJ2-3	NA
CASSLARGGANVLTF	TGTGCCAGCAGTTTAGCGCGAGGAGGGGCCAACGTCCTGACTTTC	NA	TRBV12-3/TRBV12-4	TRBJ2-6	few
CSAGTSGGSSYNEQFF	TGCAGTGCTGGGACTAGCGGGGGGAGCTCCTACAATGAGCAGTTCTTC	TRBD2	TRBV20-1	TRBJ2-1	NA
CASSLTGQRFYEQYF	TGTGCCAGCAGTTTAACCGGACAGAGGTTCTACGAGCAGTACTTC	NA	TRBV28	TRBJ2-7	many
CASSPNAHDTEAFF	TGTGCCAGCAGCCCAAACGCCCACGACACTGAAGCTTTCTTT	NA	TRBV7-9	TRBJ1-1	NA
CSVSSGYTF	TGCAGCGTTTCTAGTGGCTACACCTTC	NA	TRBV29-1	TRBJ1-2	many
CASSTSGENTGELFF	TGCGCCAGCAGCACTAGCGGGGAGAACACCGGGGAGCTGTTTTTT	TRBD2	TRBV5-1	TRBJ2-2	many
CASSARLAGELFF	TGTGCCAGCAGTGCGAGACTAGCCGGGGAGCTGTTTTTT	NA	TRBV6-1	TRBJ2-2	NA
CASQRGTYEQYF	TGTGCCTCCCAGAGGGGAACCTACGAGCAGTACTTC	NA	TRBV28	TRBJ2-7	few
CASTRDALSGTQYF	TGTGCCAGCACCAGGGACGCCTTGTCCGGGACCCAGTACTTC	NA	TRBV7-2	TRBJ2-5	NA
CASSQFLDSETQYF	TGCGCCAGCAGCCAATTCTTGGATTCGGAGACCCAGTACTTC	NA	TRBV4-3	TRBJ2-5	NA
CASSPGELAGEQFF	TGTGCCAGCAGCCCTGGGGAGTTAGCGGGCGAGCAGTTCTTC	TRBD2	TRBV5-5	TRBJ2-1	few
CSATFDRGRGGYTF	TGCAGTGCCACCTTCGACAGGGGGCGAGGGGGCTACACCTTC	TRBD1	TRBV20-1	TRBJ1-2	few
CASSWGDTKLFF	TGTGCCAGCAGTTGGGGGGACACCAAACTGTTTTTT	NA	TRBV12-3/TRBV12-4	TRBJ1-4	many